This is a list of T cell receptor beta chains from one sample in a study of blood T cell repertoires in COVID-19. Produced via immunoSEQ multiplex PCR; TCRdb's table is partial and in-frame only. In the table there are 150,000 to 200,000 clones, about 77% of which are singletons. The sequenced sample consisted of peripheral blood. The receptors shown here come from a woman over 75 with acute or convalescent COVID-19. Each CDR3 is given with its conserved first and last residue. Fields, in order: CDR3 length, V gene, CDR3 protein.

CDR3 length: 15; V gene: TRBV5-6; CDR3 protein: CASSFPSGRRNEQFF
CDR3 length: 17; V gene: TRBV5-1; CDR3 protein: CASSPDRNGLGANVLTF
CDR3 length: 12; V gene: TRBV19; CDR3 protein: CASSARNYGYTF
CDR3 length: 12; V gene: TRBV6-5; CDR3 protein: CASSYPQDFAFF
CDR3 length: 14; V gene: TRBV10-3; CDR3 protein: CAINGQTSTDTQYF
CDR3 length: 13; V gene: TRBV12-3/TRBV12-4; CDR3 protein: CASTGHPNTEAFF
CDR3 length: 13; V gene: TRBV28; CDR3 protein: CASRSSGGNIQYF
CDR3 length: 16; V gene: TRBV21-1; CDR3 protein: CASSPQGYPSGNTIYF
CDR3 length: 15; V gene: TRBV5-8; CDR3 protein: CASSPGLTNTGELFF
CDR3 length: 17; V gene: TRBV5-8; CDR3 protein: CASSPGGTSGVWGTQYF
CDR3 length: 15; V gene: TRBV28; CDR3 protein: CASSLSGAGYEKLFF
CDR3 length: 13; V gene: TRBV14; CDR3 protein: CASSLRGGEGYTF
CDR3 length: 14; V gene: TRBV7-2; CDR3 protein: CASSLAVGPHEQYF
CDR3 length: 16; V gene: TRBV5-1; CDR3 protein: CASSSGTGSSVYEQYF
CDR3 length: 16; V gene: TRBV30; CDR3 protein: CAWSVGLAGLTDTQYF
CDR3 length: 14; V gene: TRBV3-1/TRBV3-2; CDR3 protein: CASRPTGFVHGYTF
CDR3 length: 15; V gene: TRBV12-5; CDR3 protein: CASGLTSLATYEQYF
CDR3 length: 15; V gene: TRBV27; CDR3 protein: CASSPAGQGAYGYTF
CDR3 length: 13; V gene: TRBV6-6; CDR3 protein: CASTFDTYQPQHF
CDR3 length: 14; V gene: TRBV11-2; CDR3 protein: CASSSGLAGNTQYF
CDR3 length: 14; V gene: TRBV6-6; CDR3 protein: CASSSQGVNSPLHF
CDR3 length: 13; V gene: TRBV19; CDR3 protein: CASSITSGVGYTF
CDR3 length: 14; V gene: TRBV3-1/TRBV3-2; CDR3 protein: CASSQGLAADTQYF
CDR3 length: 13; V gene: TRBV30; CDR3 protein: CAWSDYPTYEQYF
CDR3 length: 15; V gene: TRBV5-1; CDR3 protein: CASASGTSGIYEQFF
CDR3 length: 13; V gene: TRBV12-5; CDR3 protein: CASGLETGETQYF
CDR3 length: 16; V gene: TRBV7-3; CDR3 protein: CASSSSVGSGYNEQFF
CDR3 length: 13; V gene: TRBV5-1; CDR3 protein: CASSGGGQETQYF
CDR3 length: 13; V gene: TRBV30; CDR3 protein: CAWSVMGALGYTF
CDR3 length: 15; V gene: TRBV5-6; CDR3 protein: CASTRAGQGAYGYTF
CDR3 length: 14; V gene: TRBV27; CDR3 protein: CASSAGTGVEKLFF
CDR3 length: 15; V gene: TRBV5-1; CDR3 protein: CASSPIGGKNAEAFF
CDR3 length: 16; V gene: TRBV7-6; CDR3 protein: CASSLGAGVPGNTIYF
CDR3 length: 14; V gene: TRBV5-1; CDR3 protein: CASSSGTGSAKLFF
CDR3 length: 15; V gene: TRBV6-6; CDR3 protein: CASSRQGRENSPLHF
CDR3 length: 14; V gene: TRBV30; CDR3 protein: CAWSVRGGWYGYTF
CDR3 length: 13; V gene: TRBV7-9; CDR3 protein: CASSLDQGTEAFF
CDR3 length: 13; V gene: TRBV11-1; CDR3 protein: CASSARIADTQYF
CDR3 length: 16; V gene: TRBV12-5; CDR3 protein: CASGTEQGEGNTEAFF
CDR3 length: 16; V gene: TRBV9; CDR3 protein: CASSPQAFSGRGEQYF